The 14 T cell receptor beta chains below come from one sample, sequenced in a study of CD8 T cells in ankylosing spondylitis. Overall study results and limits: Ankylosing spondylitis blood seemed to carry a telltale TCR beta motif made of several highly homologous variants.

These receptors' antigens are unknown. TCRdb redid the calling of the 5' RACE reads with MiXCR, one entry per CDR3 protein. The sample has 750,000 to 850,000 distinct CDR3 sequences; roughly 12% are singletons. Sequenced: blood, either unsorted or a sorted T cell fraction (not recorded which). All receptors come from a male donor with ankylosing spondylitis.

This clonotype came up a few times. This chain links TRBV4-1 with TRBJ2-1; TRBD1 might be the D (5 bases). Trimming left V 2 bases short and J 0 bases short, with 11 bases between. Germline V gene sequence: CDR1 MGHRA, CDR2 YSYEKL. The length of the CDR3 is 16 residues. Written as DNA, the CDR3 is TGCGCCAGCAGCCAAAGGGGCTTAAGCTCCTACAATGAGCAGTTCTTC. Amino acid sequence: CASSQRGLSSYNEQFF.

V usage is TRBV20-1 and J usage is TRBJ2-1; D remains unclear. Trimming removed 0 bases from V and 4 bases from J, with 16 bases in between. The CDR3 has 16 residues. Per germline, CDR1 DFQATT and CDR2 SNEGSKA (reference sequence). In nucleotides, the CDR3 is TGCAGTGCTAGAGATAGCAGGCGCGGCCTATACAATGAGCAGTTCTTC. Residues: CSARDSRRGLYNEQFF.

The chain is built from TRBV12-3 or TRBV12-4 and TRBJ1-2; TRBD1 aligns across 7 bases. The CDR3 runs to 13 residues. V dropped 5 bases and J dropped 7; count of bases not matched to a gene: 7. The CDR3 DNA is TGTGCCAGCAGTCCTTTACAGGGGTCTGGCTACACCTTC. Protein product: CASSPLQGSGYTF.

In this sample, this clonotype turned up a few times. The chain employs TRBV28 and TRBJ2-7; 9 positions agree with TRBD1. The CDR3 has 16 residues. Germline-derived CDR1 and CDR2 are MDHEN and SYDVKM. Germline trimming cut 3 bases from V and 4 bases from J; bases unmatched to any gene: 10. CDR3 in amino acids: CASSLVDRGDSYEQYF. DNA for the CDR3: TGTGCCAGCAGTTTGGTAGACAGGGGGGATTCTTACGAGCAGTACTTC.

This chain joins TRBV21-1 and TRBJ2-1. TRBV21-1 is a pseudogene. This CDR3 is 16 amino acids long. CDR3 nucleotides: TGTGCCAGCAGCAAAGATAGAGGCAGCTCCTACAATGAGCAGTTCTTC. Residues: CASSKDRGSSYNEQFF.

This chain links TRBV5-6 with TRBJ2-2; weak D call: TRBD1 (5 bases). Germline assignment: CDR1 SGHDT and CDR2 YYEEEE. CDR3 length equals 15 residues. Trimming cost V 2 bases and J 1 base, with 9 bases left between them. The CDR3 sequence is CASSFGAQNTGELFF. CDR3 nucleotides: TGTGCCAGCAGCTTTGGGGCTCAGAACACCGGGGAGCTGTTTTTT.

The chain links TRBV15 to TRBJ2-3, with 7 bases that match TRBD2. With 0 bases clipped from V and 5 bases from J, the junction kept 5 bases outside the gene matches. The CDR3 is made up of 15 amino acids. Germline V gene data show CDR1 as LNHNV and CDR2 as YYDKDF (reference sequence). CDR3 sequence reads: CATSRDAGAVDTQYF. CDR3 nucleotide sequence: TGTGCCACCAGCAGAGATGCGGGAGCCGTAGATACGCAGTATTTT. Complete variable domain (other parts from reference TRBV15 and TRBJ2-3): DAMVIQNPRYQVTQFGKPVTLSCSQTLNHNVMYWYQQKSSQAPKLLFHYYDKDFNNEADTPDNFQSRRPNTSFCFLDIRSPGLGDTAMYLCATSRDAGAVDTQYFGPGTRLTVL.

This clonotype was picked up a small number of times. The chain couples TRBV7-9 to TRBJ2-2; 7 nucleotides line up with TRBD2. V lost 5 bases, J lost 4 bases, and 13 bases stayed unmatched. The CDR3 length is 17 residues. Germline V CDR1 and CDR2: SEHNR, FQNEAQ (reference sequence). The CDR3 reads CASSKGRAAIGTGELFF. CDR3 nucleotide sequence: TGTGCCAGCAGCAAAGGGAGGGCAGCAATTGGCACCGGGGAGCTGTTTTTT.

The chain employs TRBV7-9 and TRBJ1-6, with TRBD1 as a possible D gene (6 bases). Deletions cut 3 bases from V and 13 bases from J, with 22 bases between. The CDR3 loop spans 16 amino acids. Germline CDR1 and CDR2: SEHNR and FQNEAQ (reference sequence). The CDR3 protein is CASSFTQGRGGRPLHF. The CDR3 coding sequence is TGTGCCAGCAGCTTCACCCAGGGGAGAGGAGGGCGTCCCCTCCACTTT.

The sample holds many counts of this clonotype. The gene calls are TRBV12-3 or TRBV12-4 and TRBJ2-4, with a tentative D call TRBD2 (5 bases). Trimming shortened V by 6 bases and J by 1 base, and 10 bases separated the two germline ends. The CDR3 spans 14 residues. The CDR3 DNA reads as TGTGCCAGCAGACGGTCGGGGGCCAAAAACATTCAGTACTTC. This translates into CASRRSGAKNIQYF.

In regard to this clonotype: Since a much larger clone is just one base distant, this may be a read error. The chain carries TRBV20-1 and TRBJ2-1; TRBD1 or TRBD2 may be the D gene (5 bases each). Looked up from germline, CDR1 is DFQATT and CDR2 is SNEGSKA (reference sequence). The CDR3 length is 16 residues. The CDR3 nucleotides are TGCTGTGCTAGAGATAATTGGGCTGGGGGTTACAATGAGCAGTTCTTC. Its protein product is CCARDNWAGGYNEQFF.

This clonotype was seen at least ten times. The V and J genes are TRBV4-1 and TRBJ2-1; D is unresolved. Per germline, CDR1 MGHRA and CDR2 YSYEKL. Trimming took 4 bases from V and 3 from J, leaving 10 bases between them. This CDR3 spans 14 amino acids. The CDR3 loop is CASSPRGLYNEQFF. The CDR3, as DNA: TGCGCCAGCAGCCCCCGCGGTCTCTACAATGAGCAGTTCTTC.

This clonotype appeared a few times. The chain recombines TRBV6-2 or TRBV6-3 with TRBJ2-5; 8 bases align to TRBD2. The V segment lost 5 bases and the J segment 2 bases; nucleotides outside the gene matches: 7. The germline gives CDR1 MNHEY, CDR2 SVGEGT. This CDR3 contains 15 residues. The CDR3 region has the DNA TGTGCCAGCAGTCCCCTAGCGGGCTGGCAAGAGACCCAGTACTTC. Its protein product is CASSPLAGWQETQYF.

The table lists this clonotype with a few counts. CDR3 loop: CASSLGTTRVSYNSPLHF. The CDR3 region has the DNA TGCGCCAGCAGCCTTGGGACTACTCGAGTGTCCTATAATTCACCCCTCCACTTT. V usage is TRBV4-3 and J usage is TRBJ1-6; a weak D match, TRBD1 (5 bases). Deletions cut 4 bases from V and 1 base from J, with 17 bases between. Germline V gives CDR1 LGHNA, CDR2 YSLEER. The CDR3 is 18 residues long.